Sequencing of this T cell receptor (beta chain) was carried out in a study of graft-versus-host responses after intestinal transplantation. Turning to the study itself: Recipients were all induced with anti-thymocyte globulin, then given tacrolimus and steroids for around 3 years. General observations from the study: High graft-versus-host to host-versus-graft clonal ratios were found in allografts of patients who had graft-donor T cell macrochimerism. The marrow of recipients harbored GvH clones, and ileum or blood showed some of them first. Circulating GvH clone levels at their peak were associated with HvG declines (early post-transplant).

Stimulators, some 200,000 irradiated and violet-dye-labeled cells, were plated with some 200,000 CFSE-labeled responder cells. This clone was seen a handful of times. TCRdb's table, derived via immunoSEQ multiplex PCR, lists solely in-frame clones and lacks some. Among about 21,000 clones, roughly two fifths were seen once, and the ten largest hold more than 1.5%. Germline V CDR1 and CDR2: SNHLY, FYNNEI. CDR3 length: 15 residues. The J segment lost 4 bases and the V segment lost 6 bases, leaving 11 bases of the junction unmatched. The rearrangement uses TRBV2 and TRBJ1-2; 7 nucleotides align to TRBD1. The TCR comes from a human patient who received an intestinal transplant. The sample here was alloreactive CD8+ T cells from a mixed lymphocyte reaction culture, taken before intestinal transplant. The subset is: CFSE-low proliferating T cells sorted from roughly six-day pre-transplant mixed lymphocyte reaction (GvH or HvG direction). The CDR3 here is CASSKGQIPTYGYTF. The DNA of the CDR3 is TGTGCCAGCAGCAAGGGACAGATACCCACCTATGGCTACACCTTC.